Below, 32 T cell receptor beta chains from the same sample are listed, as sequenced in a study of T-cell reconstitution after alpha-beta-depleted transplantation in children. Unique molecular identifiers were incorporated when the TCRbeta library was constructed. One entry per CDR3 protein results from TCRdb running MiXCR on the PCR reads. Of approximately 510,000 distinct CDR3 sequences in the sample, roughly 18% were seen once. Material: PBMCs from the stem cell graft donor, obtained from the stem cell graft. The source is a human donor who donated a stem cell graft to a child with acute lymphoblastic leukemia.

This clonotype showed up just a few times. This rearrangement joins TRBV5-1 to TRBJ1-2; 7 positions match TRBD1. CDR1 and CDR2 (germline): SGHRS, YFSETQ. The V gene end was trimmed by 0 bases and the J gene end by 9 bases; junction bases not matched to a gene: 5. The CDR3 length is 13 residues. The CDR3 DNA reads TGCGCCAGCAGCTTGGTGGCAGGGGGACGCTACACCTTC. Amino acids: CASSLVAGGRYTF.

This clonotype appeared a few times. The chain uses TRBV12-3 or TRBV12-4 and TRBJ1-2; TRBD1 agrees at 8 bases. The CDR3 contains 13 residues. J was trimmed by 6 bases and V by 6 bases; bases with no gene match: 6. The CDR3 DNA follows: TGTGCCAGCAGCCCGTCAGGGGGCAATGGCTACACCTTC. It translates to CASSPSGGNGYTF.

V is TRBV4-1 and J is TRBJ2-7, with 9 bases fitting TRBD2. V dropped 2 bases and J dropped 3; count of bases not matched to a gene: 5. The CDR3 loop spans 15 amino acids. Germline V lookup: CDR1 MGHRA, CDR2 YSYEKL. The CDR3 here is CASSQFSSGNYEQYF. The CDR3 nucleotides are TGCGCCAGCAGCCAATTCTCTAGCGGGAACTACGAGCAGTACTTC.

Concerning this clonotype itself: A much larger clone lies a single base off, so this may be a read error. The chain combines TRBV2 with TRBJ2-1; TRBD2 matches at 13 bases. V gave up 6 bases and J gave up 9 bases; unmatched junction bases: 8. CDR1 is SNHLY and CDR2 is FYNNEI in the germline V gene. The CDR3 loop spans 15 amino acids. CDR3 nucleotide sequence: TGTGCCAGCAGCTTACTAGCGGGAGGGCCCAGTGAGCAGTTCTTC. Protein sequence: CASSLLAGGPSEQFF.

In its sample, this clonotype was seen a few times. This chain links TRBV19 with TRBJ1-1; 7 positions match TRBD1. Germline CDR1 and CDR2: LNHDA and SQIVND (reference sequence). This CDR3 has 13 residues. V lost 5 bases and J lost 4; bases outside the gene matches: 4. CDR3 DNA: TGTGCCAGTAGTGCGACAGGGCCCACTGAAGCTTTCTTT. Translating gives CASSATGPTEAFF.

This clonotype occurred a few times. This chain links TRBV25-1 with TRBJ1-2; D is uncertain. CDR1 is MGHDK and CDR2 is SYGVNS in the germline V gene. V was shortened by 3 bases and J by 0 bases, with 11 bases between the two germline ends. The CDR3 consists of 15 residues. The CDR3 loop reads CASSDKAFANYGYTF. In DNA form, the CDR3 reads TGTGCCAGCAGTGATAAGGCATTCGCTAACTATGGCTACACCTTC.

J is TRBJ2-7 and V is TRBV11-2, with 7 bases identical to TRBD1. V shed 6 bases, J shed 4 bases, and the junction held 12 bases outside the gene matches. The CDR3 has 15 amino acids. Germline V lookup: CDR1 SGHAT, CDR2 FQNNGV. Here the CDR3 reads CASRTGQATLYEQYF. CDR3 nucleotide sequence: TGTGCCAGCAGAACAGGACAGGCCACACTATACGAGCAGTACTTC.

This clonotype was detected many times. The chain has TRBV6-5 and TRBJ2-7, with D possibly being TRBD1 (6 bases). Germline-derived CDR1 and CDR2 are MNHEY and SVGAGI. V was trimmed by 0 bases and J by 5 bases, leaving 11 bases between them. This CDR3 comprises 14 residues. For the CDR3, the DNA is TGTGCCAGCAGTTACTCCGGACAGACCAACGAGCAGTACTTC. This encodes CASSYSGQTNEQYF.

This clonotype has only a few counts. This chain links TRBV30 with TRBJ2-1; tentatively, D is TRBD1 (5 bases). Germline lookup yields CDR1 GTSNPN and CDR2 SVGIG (reference sequence). This CDR3 has 12 residues. Trimming took 4 bases from V and 9 from J, leaving 13 bases between them. The CDR3 coding sequence is TGTGCCTGGACCAAAACCCAGGGTGAGCAGTTCTTC. This translates into CAWTKTQGEQFF.

Only a few counts were recorded for this clonotype. The gene calls are TRBV5-6 and TRBJ2-1; D is uncertain. This CDR3 region has 14 residues. Trimming left V 0 bases short and J 6 bases short, with 10 bases between. Germline V gives CDR1 SGHDT, CDR2 YYEEEE. CDR3 residues: CASSLENNPNEQFF. In nucleotides, the CDR3 is TGTGCCAGCAGCTTGGAGAATAACCCCAATGAGCAGTTCTTC. Filled out from reference TRBV5-6 and TRBJ2-1, the complete variable domain reads DAGVTQSPTHLIKTRGQQVTLRCSPKSGHDTVSWYQQALGQGPQFIFQYYEEEERQRGNFPDRFSGHQFPNYSSELNVNALLLGDSALYLCASSLENNPNEQFFGPGTRLTVL.

This clonotype has only a few counts. The chain recombines TRBV12-3 or TRBV12-4 with TRBJ1-2, with no clear D. The V end was cut by 5 bases, the J end by 5 bases, with 15 bases between. This CDR3 contains 14 residues. This CDR3 reads CASSPNTLWYGYTF. In DNA, the CDR3 is TGTGCCAGCAGTCCTAACACCCTCTGGTATGGCTACACCTTC.

V and J are TRBV20-1 and TRBJ2-7; TRBD2 agrees at 13 bases. Per the germline V gene, CDR1 is DFQATT and CDR2 is SNEGSKA (reference sequence). There are 16 residues in the CDR3. V shed 3 bases, J shed 4 bases, and the junction held 9 bases outside the gene matches. In DNA, the CDR3 is TGCAGTGCTAGGGGGCCCCGGACTAGCGGGAGATACGAGCAGTACTTC. Its translation: CSARGPRTSGRYEQYF.

This clonotype has only a few counts. V and J are TRBV7-8 and TRBJ1-4; D gene uncertain. CDR1 SGHVS and CDR2 FQNEAQ come from the germline V gene. The CDR3 is made up of 15 amino acids. The V gene lost 2 bases and the J gene lost 4 bases, with 11 bases spanning the gap. CDR3 amino acids: CASSLTGSLNEKLFF. In DNA form, the CDR3 reads TGTGCCAGCAGCTTAACCGGGTCCCTTAATGAAAAACTGTTTTTT.

This clonotype has only one observation. V and J are TRBV20-1 and TRBJ2-1; 7 nucleotides align to TRBD2. Germline V gives CDR1 DFQATT, CDR2 SNEGSKA (reference sequence). CDR3 size: 14 residues. V was clipped by 5 bases and J by 0 bases; unmatched bases: 4. CDR3 loop: CSALGLFSYNEQFF. DNA of the CDR3: TGCAGTGCTTTGGGACTATTCTCCTACAATGAGCAGTTCTTC.

In its sample, this clonotype was seen many times. The chain has TRBV5-6 and TRBJ1-1; D possibly corresponds to TRBD1 (5 bases). Germline assignment: CDR1 SGHDT and CDR2 YYEEEE. The CDR3 extends over 16 amino acids. The V gene lost 2 bases and the J gene lost 1 base, with 15 bases spanning the gap. CDR3 nucleotides: TGTGCCAGCAGCTTTGGGGGTACTTGGGGGAACACTGAAGCTTTCTTT. Translation gives CASSFGGTWGNTEAFF.

The table lists this clonotype with a few counts. The chain has TRBV12-3 or TRBV12-4 and TRBJ1-2; 9 nucleotides align to TRBD1. J gave up 4 bases and V 5 bases, and 14 bases lay outside the gene matches. The CDR3 covers 17 residues. This CDR3 reads CASSPSGGQGITYGYTF. As DNA, the CDR3 is TGTGCCAGCAGTCCATCGGGCGGACAGGGGATCACCTATGGCTACACCTTC.

This clonotype turned up a few times. The chain links TRBV20-1 to TRBJ2-7; 12 nucleotides line up with TRBD2. CDR1 and CDR2 from the germline V gene are DFQATT and SNEGSKA (reference sequence). Trimming took 5 bases from V and 4 from J; bases not matched to a gene: 9. CDR3 length: 15 amino acids. The DNA of the CDR3 is TGCAGTGCTCCCGGACTAGCGGGATCTAGTTACGAGCAGTACTTC. Translating gives CSAPGLAGSSYEQYF.

The rearrangement links TRBV27 to TRBJ2-1; D uncertain. The CDR3 extends over 11 amino acids. The V gene lost 5 bases and the J gene lost 10 bases, with 9 bases spanning the gap. In germline, CDR1 is MNHEY, CDR2 SMNVEV (reference sequence). The DNA of the CDR3 is TGTGCCAGCAGTGGTCCGAAGGAGCAGTTCTTC. The encoded protein is CASSGPKEQFF.

This chain joins TRBV24-1 and TRBJ2-1, with 12 bases aligning to TRBD1. The V gene end was trimmed by 4 bases and the J gene end by 7 bases; junction bases not matched to a gene: 7. Germline V gene data show CDR1 as KGHDR and CDR2 as SFDVKD. The length of the CDR3 is 16 residues. This CDR3 reads CATSDSGQGAFNEQFF. For the CDR3, the DNA is TGTGCCACCAGTGACTCGGGACAGGGGGCTTTTAATGAGCAGTTCTTC.

This clonotype was detected a few times. The V gene is TRBV20-1, the J gene TRBJ2-3, with D unclear. The CDR3 spans 13 residues. Germline values: CDR1 DFQATT, CDR2 SNEGSKA (reference sequence). Trimming left V 5 bases short and J 2 bases short, with 11 bases between. CDR3 DNA: TGCAGTGCTCGTCTGACGTCCACAGATACGCAGTATTTT. It translates to CSARLTSTDTQYF.

Only a few counts were recorded for this clonotype. V gene TRBV18 combines with J gene TRBJ2-1; TRBD2 matches 9 bases. Germline V gene lookup returns CDR1 KGHSH and CDR2 LQKENI. Losses at the gene ends were 3 bases for V and 7 bases for J; bases not matched to a gene: 13. CDR3 length: 17 residues. This CDR3 reads CASSPLQAGGMGNEQFF. In DNA, the CDR3 is TGTGCCAGCTCACCCCTCCAGGCGGGAGGGATGGGGAATGAGCAGTTCTTC.

The CDR3 protein is CASSSPSEAPYNEQFF. DNA of the CDR3: TGCGCCAGCAGCTCCCCCTCGGAAGCACCATACAATGAGCAGTTCTTC. The V call is TRBV5-1, the J call TRBJ2-1; D gene ambiguous. CDR3 length equals 16 residues. Trimming left V 3 bases short and J 4 bases short, with 17 bases between. CDR1 and CDR2 from the germline V gene are SGHRS and YFSETQ.

This chain uses TRBV5-1 with TRBJ2-5, with 10 bases matching TRBD2. Germline CDR1 reads SGHRS; CDR2 reads YFSETQ. The CDR3 length is 15 residues. After removal of 4 bases from V and 5 bases from J, the junction contained 8 bases not matched to a gene. Written as DNA, the CDR3 is TGCGCCAGCAGCGAGGGACTAGCGTACGGGGAGACCCAGTACTTC. Its protein product is CASSEGLAYGETQYF.

The CDR3 is CASSVQGNGYTF. CDR3 coding DNA: TGTGCCAGCAGTGTGCAGGGGAACGGCTACACCTTC. V usage is TRBV27 and J usage is TRBJ1-2, with TRBD1 as a possible D gene (6 bases). Germline CDR1 reads MNHEY; CDR2 reads SMNVEV (reference sequence). The V and J ends lost 5 bases and 8 bases respectively, with 12 bases between them. This CDR3 has 12 amino acids.

As for this clonotype: Since a much larger clone is just one base distant, this may be a read error. The chain uses TRBV12-3 or TRBV12-4 and TRBJ2-7; 10 bases match TRBD1. The V gene end was trimmed by 8 bases and the J gene end by 2 bases; junction bases not matched to a gene: 6. This CDR3 is built from 14 residues. CDR3 sequence reads: CASWFGQGAYEQYF. CDR3 bases: TGTGCCAGCTGGTTCGGACAGGGGGCCTACGAGCAGTACTTC.

This clonotype was recorded once. The V and J genes are TRBV10-3 and TRBJ1-5; a possible D gene is TRBD1 (5 bases). CDR3 length equals 15 residues. Germline V lookup: CDR1 ENHRY, CDR2 SYGVKD. Trimming left V 3 bases short and J 3 bases short, with 12 bases between. For the CDR3, the DNA is TGTGCCATCAGTGATTGGGGGGGACTCAATCAGCCCCAGCATTTT. Protein: CAISDWGGLNQPQHF.

This clonotype showed up just a few times. J is TRBJ2-2 and V is TRBV14; 9 bases are a match to TRBD1. The CDR3 extends over 17 amino acids. Trimming took 4 bases from V and 5 from J; bases not matched to a gene: 11. Germline V gene sequence: CDR1 SGHDN, CDR2 FVKESK. The CDR3 reads CASSPLSGTGSTGELFF. The CDR3, as DNA: TGTGCCAGCAGCCCCTTATCCGGGACAGGGAGTACCGGGGAGCTGTTTTTT.

CDR3 coding DNA: TGCAGTGCTAGAGATCTAGCTAGCGAGTACCAAGAGACCCAGTACTTC. This sequence encodes CSARDLASEYQETQYF. The chain combines TRBV20-1 with TRBJ2-5; weak D call: TRBD2 (6 bases). This CDR3 spans 16 amino acids. Germline V gene data show CDR1 as DFQATT and CDR2 as SNEGSKA (reference sequence). Trimming took off 0 bases at V and 0 bases at J, with 14 bases between the two ends.

This clonotype turned up a few times. V is TRBV14 and J is TRBJ1-1, with D hard to call. Germline loops: CDR1 SGHDN, CDR2 FVKESK. CDR3 length: 15 residues. The germline V and J ends were trimmed by 1 base and 0 bases, with 9 bases remaining between them. CDR3 coding DNA: TGTGCCAGCAGCCAAGGTTTTTTCATGAACACTGAAGCTTTCTTT. It codes for CASSQGFFMNTEAFF.

This chain connects TRBV29-1 to TRBJ1-1, with D possibly matching TRBD1 (5 bases). The CDR3 length is 13 residues. V lost 3 bases, J lost 3 bases, and 11 bases lay in between. Germline loops: CDR1 SQVTM, CDR2 ANQGSEA. For the CDR3, the DNA is TGCAGCGTTGACAGGGAATCGGACACTGAAGCTTTCTTT. Its translation is CSVDRESDTEAFF.

The CDR3, as DNA: TGTGCCAGCAGCTATCGACAGACCTACGAGCAGTACTTC. Its protein product is CASSYRQTYEQYF. J is TRBJ2-7 and V is TRBV5-4; maybe TRBD1 (5 bases). Trimming shortened V by 3 bases and J by 2 bases, and 9 bases separated the two germline ends. This CDR3 is 13 amino acids long. The V gene's germline CDR1 is SGHNT and CDR2 YYREEE (reference sequence).

This clonotype was detected many times. The V gene is TRBV6-1, the J gene TRBJ2-7, with 8 bases matching TRBD1. The V and J ends lost 6 bases and 4 bases, in that order; junction bases with no gene match: 11. CDR1 and CDR2 (germline): MNHNS, SASEGT. The CDR3 totals 15 residues. This CDR3 is CASRSGQGESYEQYF. In DNA, the CDR3 is TGTGCCAGCAGGAGTGGACAGGGTGAATCGTACGAGCAGTACTTC.